These 27 T cell receptor beta chains came from one sample sequenced in a study of T cells in Graves' hyperthyroidism and ophthalmopathy. Researchers took RNA transcripts and amplified the TCR beta CDR3 regions from them. First-round RT-PCR targeting the TCR CDR3 was performed with the HTBI primer set. TCRdb redid the calling of the multiplex PCR reads with MiXCR, one entry per CDR3 protein. The top ten clones hold approximately 32% of a sample with approximately 420,000 distinct CDR3 sequences, around 14% of them seen once. Material: blood. Receptors originate from a woman aged 25 to 39 with Graves' hyperthyroidism.

This clonotype was counted a few times. V and J are TRBV20-1 and TRBJ2-3, with D uncertain. The CDR3 sequence is 15 residues long. CDR1 is DFQATT, CDR2 SNEGSKA, per germline (reference sequence). V dropped 0 bases and J dropped 2 bases, with 12 bases sitting between them. The CDR3 DNA sequence: TGCAGTGCTAGAGATTATCGTCTAGACACAGATACGCAGTATTTT. Translation gives CSARDYRLDTDTQYF.

The genes are TRBV20-1 and TRBJ1-2; the match to TRBD1 covers 7 bases. In germline, CDR1 is DFQATT, CDR2 SNEGSKA (reference sequence). Trimming took 3 bases from V and 1 from J; bases not matched to a gene: 8. The CDR3 is 15 amino acids. The CDR3 sequence: CSARLSGGINYGYTF. DNA for the CDR3: TGCAGTGCTAGGCTCTCAGGGGGGATTAACTATGGCTACACCTTC.

This clonotype occurred many times. The chain combines TRBV27 with TRBJ2-5, with D hard to call. In germline, CDR1 is MNHEY, CDR2 SMNVEV (reference sequence). The ends were cut back, 3 bases at V and 5 bases at J, with 10 bases in the middle. This CDR3 is 13 amino acids long. CDR3 nucleotide sequence: TGTGCCAGCAGTTTGGCTAATCTGGAGACCCAGTACTTC. Translation gives CASSLANLETQYF.

In its sample, this clonotype was seen once. DNA for the CDR3: TGTGCCAGCAGCTTAATGGCGGGCACTGAAGCTTTCTTT. Amino acids: CASSLMAGTEAFF. The chain carries TRBV7-3 and TRBJ1-1, with D uncertain. The germline V gene has CDR1 SGHTA and CDR2 FQGTGA. The V end was cut by 1 base, the J end by 4 bases, with 7 bases between. The CDR3 totals 13 residues.

The J gene is TRBJ2-3, the V gene TRBV24-1, with D unclear. The CDR3 spans 16 residues. The V and J ends lost 1 base and 0 bases respectively, with 10 bases between them. CDR1 and CDR2 (germline): KGHDR, SFDVKD. The CDR3 region is CATSDFSVSSTDTQYF. The CDR3 nucleotides are TGTGCCACCAGTGATTTTTCGGTCTCTAGCACAGATACGCAGTATTTT.

The table lists this clonotype with many counts. The chain has TRBV20-1 and TRBJ2-7; D is perhaps TRBD1 (5 bases). The germline V gene has CDR1 DFQATT and CDR2 SNEGSKA (reference sequence). The CDR3 consists of 13 residues. The ends were cut back, 5 bases at V and 5 bases at J, with 16 bases in the middle. DNA of the CDR3: TGCAGTGCTCCTTGGGGCTTGAGCGACGAGCAGTACTTC. Translated, it gives CSAPWGLSDEQYF.

Worth noting for this clonotype: With a much larger clone just one base away, this may be a read error. This rearrangement joins TRBV28 to TRBJ2-1; TRBD1 aligns across 9 bases. This CDR3 spans 15 amino acids. Trimming at V came to 5 bases and at J to 1 base, leaving 3 bases not matched to a gene. CDR1 and CDR2 (germline): MDHEN, SYDVKM. In DNA, the CDR3 is TGTGCCAGCAGTGGGGACAGGGTGTCCTACAATGAGCAGTTCTTC. Encoded protein: CASSGDRVSYNEQFF.

This clonotype was seen at least ten times. V is TRBV28 and J is TRBJ2-7; D gene uncertain. This CDR3 is built from 16 residues. Germline CDR1 and CDR2: MDHEN and SYDVKM. V was trimmed by 3 bases and J by 1 base, leaving 16 bases between them. In DNA form, the CDR3 reads TGTGCCAGCAGTTTTCACCCAAGTTCTAATTCCTACGAGCAGTACTTC. This gives the protein CASSFHPSSNSYEQYF.

The sample holds many counts of this clonotype. The chain employs TRBV3-1 and TRBJ2-1, with TRBD2 identical over 9 bases. CDR1 is LGHDT, CDR2 YNNKEL, per germline (reference sequence). V was pared by 1 base and J by 15 bases, with 10 bases of the junction left unmatched. The CDR3 spans 14 residues. DNA of the CDR3: TGTGCCAGCAGCCAAGGGGGCCTGAGCGGGAGGCTGTTCTTC. It translates to CASSQGGLSGRLFF.

The count of this clonotype is one. This rearrangement joins TRBV7-2 to TRBJ1-5; possibly TRBD1 for D (6 bases). Between the trimmed V and J ends, which lost 6 bases and 5 bases, there was a span of 11 bases. This CDR3 is 13 amino acids long. Germline V lookup: CDR1 SGHTA, CDR2 FQGNSA. CDR3 sequence reads: CASSRGYDQPQHF. The CDR3 DNA is TGTGCCAGCAGTAGGGGGTATGATCAGCCCCAGCATTTT.

This clonotype has just a few counts. The chain uses TRBV18 and TRBJ2-3; a weak D match, TRBD1 (6 bases). Germline V gene lookup returns CDR1 KGHSH and CDR2 LQKENI. Trimming shortened V by 11 bases and J by 2 bases, and 17 bases separated the two germline ends. The CDR3 sequence is 14 residues long. The CDR3 DNA is TGTGCCGGATCCCAGGGGCTGAACACAGATACGCAGTATTTT. Amino acid sequence: CAGSQGLNTDTQYF.

This clonotype was seen repeatedly, ten times or more. The chain has TRBV6-1 and TRBJ2-1; D is uncertain. Germline lookup yields CDR1 MNHNS and CDR2 SASEGT. V lost 6 bases, J lost 8 bases, and 8 bases lay in between. The CDR3 is made up of 11 amino acids. The CDR3 reads CASRNRDEQFF. CDR3 in DNA: TGTGCCAGCAGGAATAGAGATGAGCAGTTCTTC.

This clonotype was recorded many times. This chain connects TRBV10-1 to TRBJ2-3; D not certain. Trimming pared 6 bases from V and 2 bases from J, leaving 9 bases between. Germline lookup yields CDR1 WNHNN and CDR2 SYGVQD (reference sequence). The CDR3 is made up of 13 amino acids. CDR3 bases: TGCGCCAGCAGACCTGGGCCCACAGATACGCAGTATTTT. Protein product: CASRPGPTDTQYF.

The chain employs TRBV30 and TRBJ2-1; D is unresolved. V was pared by 8 bases and J by 9 bases, with 17 bases between. Germline assignment: CDR1 GTSNPN and CDR2 SVGIG (reference sequence). This CDR3 has 12 residues. This chain's CDR3 is CALGLVVSEQFF. CDR3 DNA sequence: TGTGCCCTGGGCCTAGTAGTGAGTGAGCAGTTCTTC.

At least ten counts were recorded for this clonotype. The chain combines TRBV5-6 with TRBJ2-3; maybe TRBD2 (5 bases). There are 15 residues in the CDR3. The V end lost 1 base, the J end lost 2 bases, and 11 bases lay between the germline ends. Germline V gene lookup returns CDR1 SGHDT and CDR2 YYEEEE. The DNA for the CDR3 is TGTGCCAGCAGCTTGTGGGAGTTGTCCACAGATACGCAGTATTTT. This encodes CASSLWELSTDTQYF.

DNA for the CDR3: TGTGCCAGCAGCTTACCCGGGACGGGTGGCTACACCTTC. Translation gives CASSLPGTGGYTF. The chain employs TRBV7-9 and TRBJ1-2, with a weak D call TRBD1 (5 bases). With 2 bases removed from V and 7 bases from J, the gap between germline ends came to 11 bases. CDR3 length equals 13 residues. Germline-derived CDR1 and CDR2 are SEHNR and FQNEAQ (reference sequence).

In this sample, this clonotype turned up many times. The CDR3 region is CSARVWRSYNEQFF. The CDR3 coding sequence is TGCAGTGCTAGAGTGTGGAGATCCTACAATGAGCAGTTCTTC. The chain joins TRBV20-1 to TRBJ2-1; D remains ambiguous. Trimming left V 1 base short and J 1 base short, with 8 bases between. Germline V gene lookup returns CDR1 DFQATT and CDR2 SNEGSKA (reference sequence). The CDR3 totals 14 residues.

This CDR3 reads CASSEALSPQFF. CDR3 in DNA: TGTGCCAGCAGTGAAGCGCTAAGCCCACAGTTCTTC. This rearrangement joins TRBV2 to TRBJ2-1; no definite D call. Between the trimmed V and J ends, which lost 0 bases and 13 bases, there was a span of 10 bases. The CDR3 runs to 12 residues. Germline V CDR1 and CDR2: SNHLY, FYNNEI.

This clonotype was counted at least ten times. This rearrangement joins TRBV2 to TRBJ1-5; no definite D call. V shed 2 bases and J shed 5 bases, with 10 bases lying between them. The CDR3 totals 14 residues. Germline V CDR1 and CDR2: SNHLY, FYNNEI. CDR3 residues: CASSEFSTDQPQHF. CDR3 coding DNA: TGTGCCAGCAGTGAATTCAGCACGGATCAGCCCCAGCATTTT.

This clonotype was picked up many times. The chain is built from TRBV10-3 and TRBJ2-1; D remains unclear. The CDR3 has 15 residues. Germline lookup yields CDR1 ENHRY and CDR2 SYGVKD. Trimming took 6 bases from V and 8 from J, leaving 20 bases between them. The CDR3: CAISDPGDVRDEQFF. The CDR3 DNA follows: TGTGCCATCAGCGACCCCGGCGACGTTCGCGATGAGCAGTTCTTC.

Many counts were recorded for this clonotype. V is TRBV28 and J is TRBJ1-4; D is undetermined. This CDR3 spans 14 amino acids. The germline gives CDR1 MDHEN, CDR2 SYDVKM. Trimming shortened V by 8 bases and J by 2 bases, and 12 bases separated the two germline ends. The chain's CDR3 is CASQLAQTNEKLFF. The CDR3 nucleotides are TGTGCCAGCCAATTGGCGCAGACTAATGAAAAACTGTTTTTT.

This clonotype was counted at least ten times. The chain joins TRBV6-1 to TRBJ2-7, with 7 bases matching TRBD1. J lost 3 bases, V lost 5 bases, and 4 bases had no gene match. This CDR3 is built from 13 residues. CDR1 is MNHNS and CDR2 is SASEGT in the germline V gene. The CDR3 region is CASSPGGNYEQYF. The DNA of the CDR3 is TGTGCCAGCAGTCCAGGGGGTAACTACGAGCAGTACTTC.

A few counts support this clonotype. The chain links TRBV11-2 to TRBJ2-3; unclear D gene. The length of the CDR3 is 16 residues. Germline values: CDR1 SGHAT, CDR2 FQNNGV. V dropped 2 bases and J dropped 2 bases, with 14 bases sitting between them. The chain's CDR3 is CASSLQSISYTDTQYF. CDR3 in DNA: TGTGCCAGCAGCTTACAGAGCATTAGTTACACAGATACGCAGTATTTT. Variable domain in full (rest from reference TRBV11-2 and TRBJ2-3): EAGVAQSPRYKIIEKRQSVAFWCNPISGHATLYWYQQILGQGPKLLIQFQNNGVVDDSQLPKDRFSAERLKGVDSTLKIQPAKLEDSAVYLCASSLQSISYTDTQYFGPGTRLTVL.

The V and J genes are TRBV19 and TRBJ2-7; no firm D call. V lost 4 bases and J lost 5, with 18 bases in between. CDR3 length equals 15 residues. Germline V gives CDR1 LNHDA, CDR2 SQIVND (reference sequence). CDR3 DNA: TGTGCCAGTAGTACACGGACGCTTAGGCCCCACGAGCAGTACTTC. It is translated as CASSTRTLRPHEQYF.

This sequence joins TRBV25-1 and TRBJ1-1, with TRBD1 identical over 9 bases. Unmatched junction bases numbered 9, after V lost 5 bases and J lost 2 bases. CDR1 MGHDK and CDR2 SYGVNS come from the germline V gene. CDR3 length: 16 amino acids. The CDR3 is CASSITPGQGNTEAFF. CDR3 DNA: TGTGCCAGCAGTATCACGCCGGGACAGGGCAACACTGAAGCTTTCTTT.

This clonotype appeared many times. This CDR3 is CASSEMVQETQYF. CDR3 DNA: TGTGCCAGCAGTGAAATGGTCCAAGAGACCCAGTACTTC. The J gene is TRBJ2-5, the V gene TRBV6-1; D is undetermined. Germline assignment: CDR1 MNHNS and CDR2 SASEGT. The CDR3 loop spans 13 amino acids. V lost 2 bases to trimming and J lost 1 base, with 5 bases between them.

This clonotype was counted at least ten times. The chain carries TRBV12-3 or TRBV12-4 and TRBJ2-7, with 9 bases that match TRBD2. The CDR3 length is 16 residues. Trimming took 6 bases from V and 6 from J; bases not matched to a gene: 15. CDR3 bases: TGTGCCAGCAGCCAAACGGGACTAGCTACTATGATCGAGCAGTACTTC. Protein sequence: CASSQTGLATMIEQYF.